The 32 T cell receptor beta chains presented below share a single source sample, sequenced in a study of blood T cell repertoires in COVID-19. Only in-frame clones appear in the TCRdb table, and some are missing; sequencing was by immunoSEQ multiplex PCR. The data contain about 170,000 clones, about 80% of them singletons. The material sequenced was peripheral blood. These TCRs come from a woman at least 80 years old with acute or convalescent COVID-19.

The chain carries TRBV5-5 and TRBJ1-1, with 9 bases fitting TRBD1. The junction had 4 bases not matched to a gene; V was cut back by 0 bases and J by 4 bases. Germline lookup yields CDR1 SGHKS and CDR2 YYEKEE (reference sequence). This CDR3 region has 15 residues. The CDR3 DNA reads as TGTGCCAGCAGCTTGGAACAGGGGGCTTTCACTGAAGCTTTCTTT. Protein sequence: CASSLEQGAFTEAFF.

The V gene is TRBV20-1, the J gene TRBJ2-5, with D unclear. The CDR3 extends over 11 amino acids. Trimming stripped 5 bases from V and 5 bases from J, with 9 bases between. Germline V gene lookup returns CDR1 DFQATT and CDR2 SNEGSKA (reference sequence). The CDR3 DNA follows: TGCAGTGCTGCCCAGGATGAGACCCAGTACTTC. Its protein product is CSAAQDETQYF.

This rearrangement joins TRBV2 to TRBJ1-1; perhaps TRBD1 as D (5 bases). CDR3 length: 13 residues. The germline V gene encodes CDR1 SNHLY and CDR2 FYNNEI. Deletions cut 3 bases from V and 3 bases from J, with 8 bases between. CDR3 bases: TGTGCCAGCAGTGACGGGGGGGACACTGAAGCTTTCTTT. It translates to CASSDGGDTEAFF. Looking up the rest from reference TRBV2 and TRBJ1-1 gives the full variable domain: EPEVTQTPSHQVTQMGQEVILRCVPISNHLYFYWYRQILGQKVEFLVSFYNNEISEKSEIFDDQFSVERPDGSNFTLKIRSTKLEDSAMYFCASSDGGDTEAFFGQGTRLTVV.

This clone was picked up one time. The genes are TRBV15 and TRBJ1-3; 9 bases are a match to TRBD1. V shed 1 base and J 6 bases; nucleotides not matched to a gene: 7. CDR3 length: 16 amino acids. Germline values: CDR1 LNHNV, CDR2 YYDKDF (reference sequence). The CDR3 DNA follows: TGTGCCACCAGCAGAGGTCGAAACAGGGGGCTAAACACCATATATTTT. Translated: CATSRGRNRGLNTIYF.

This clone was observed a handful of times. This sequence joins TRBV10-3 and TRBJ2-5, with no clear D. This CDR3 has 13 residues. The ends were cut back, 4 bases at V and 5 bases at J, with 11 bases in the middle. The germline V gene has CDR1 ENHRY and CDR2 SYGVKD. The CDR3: CAISVYPAETQYF. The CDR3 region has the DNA TGTGCCATCAGTGTTTATCCCGCGGAGACCCAGTACTTC.

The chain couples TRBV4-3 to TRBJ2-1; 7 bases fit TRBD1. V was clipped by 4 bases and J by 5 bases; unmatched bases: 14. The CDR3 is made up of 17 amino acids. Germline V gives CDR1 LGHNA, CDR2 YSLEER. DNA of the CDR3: TGCGCCAGCAGCCCGTCCACAGGGGCTAGGCCTAACAATGAGCAGTTCTTC. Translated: CASSPSTGARPNNEQFF.

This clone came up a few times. The CDR3 region has the DNA TGTGCCATCAGTGAGTCGACTGGGGGGGGCGACGCTGAAGCTTTCTTT. Protein sequence: CAISESTGGGDAEAFF. The V gene is TRBV10-3, the J gene TRBJ1-1; TRBD1 might be the D (6 bases). V shed 0 bases and J shed 6 bases, with 17 bases lying between them. CDR1 and CDR2 (germline): ENHRY, SYGVKD. This CDR3 is built from 16 residues.

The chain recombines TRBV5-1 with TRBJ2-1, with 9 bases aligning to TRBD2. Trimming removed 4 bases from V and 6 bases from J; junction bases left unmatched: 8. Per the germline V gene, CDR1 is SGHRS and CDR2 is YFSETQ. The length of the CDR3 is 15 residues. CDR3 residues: CASSGIAGVANEQFF. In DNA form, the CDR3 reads TGCGCCAGCAGCGGCATAGCGGGAGTGGCCAATGAGCAGTTCTTC.

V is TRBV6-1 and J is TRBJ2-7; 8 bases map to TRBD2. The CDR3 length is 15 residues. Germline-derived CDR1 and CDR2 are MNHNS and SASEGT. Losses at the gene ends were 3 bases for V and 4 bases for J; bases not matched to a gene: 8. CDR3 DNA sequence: TGTGCCAGCAGTGATGCTGCGGGAGGACTTTACGAGCAGTACTTC. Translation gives CASSDAAGGLYEQYF.

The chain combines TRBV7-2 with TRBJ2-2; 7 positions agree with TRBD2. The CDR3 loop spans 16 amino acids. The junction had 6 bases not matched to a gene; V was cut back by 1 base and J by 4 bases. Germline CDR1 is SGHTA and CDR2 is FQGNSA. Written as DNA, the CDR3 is TGTGCCAGCAGCTTAGTTGCGGGAGTGGTCACCGGGGAGCTGTTTTTT. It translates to CASSLVAGVVTGELFF.

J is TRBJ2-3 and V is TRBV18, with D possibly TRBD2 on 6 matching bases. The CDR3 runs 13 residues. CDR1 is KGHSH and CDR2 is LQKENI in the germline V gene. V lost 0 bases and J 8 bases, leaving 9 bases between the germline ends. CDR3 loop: CASSPPGGGTQYF. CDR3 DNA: TGTGCCAGCTCACCACCTGGGGGAGGTACGCAGTATTTT.

The CDR3 spells CASSAPKVGGTQETQYF. Written as DNA, the CDR3 is TGTGCCAGCAGCGCGCCAAAGGTGGGAGGGACCCAAGAGACCCAGTACTTC. V is TRBV7-9 and J is TRBJ2-5, with TRBD2 matching over 7 bases. The CDR3 loop spans 17 amino acids. The germline CDR1 and CDR2 sequences are SEHNR and FQNEAQ (reference sequence). V lost 5 bases to trimming and J lost 1 base; unmatched junction nucleotides: 13.

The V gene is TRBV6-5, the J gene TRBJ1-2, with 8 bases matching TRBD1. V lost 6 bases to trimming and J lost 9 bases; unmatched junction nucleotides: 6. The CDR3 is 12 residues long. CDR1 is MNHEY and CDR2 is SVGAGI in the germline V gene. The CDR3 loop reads CASSTGQGRYTF. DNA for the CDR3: TGTGCCAGCAGCACTGGACAGGGCCGCTACACCTTC.

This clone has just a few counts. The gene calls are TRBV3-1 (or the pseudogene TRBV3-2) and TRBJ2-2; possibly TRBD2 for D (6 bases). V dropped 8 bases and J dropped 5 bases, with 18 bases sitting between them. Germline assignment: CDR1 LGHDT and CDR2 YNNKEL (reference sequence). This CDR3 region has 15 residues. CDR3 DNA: TGTGCCAGCGCCCGCTCGGAGGGCCCTACCGGGGAGCTGTTTTTT. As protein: CASARSEGPTGELFF.

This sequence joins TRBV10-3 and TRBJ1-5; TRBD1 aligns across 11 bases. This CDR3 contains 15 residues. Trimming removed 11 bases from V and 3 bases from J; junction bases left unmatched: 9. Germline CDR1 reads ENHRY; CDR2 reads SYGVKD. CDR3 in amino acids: CAAGDRGGYNQPQHF. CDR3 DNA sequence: TGTGCCGCTGGGGACAGGGGGGGATACAATCAGCCCCAGCATTTT.

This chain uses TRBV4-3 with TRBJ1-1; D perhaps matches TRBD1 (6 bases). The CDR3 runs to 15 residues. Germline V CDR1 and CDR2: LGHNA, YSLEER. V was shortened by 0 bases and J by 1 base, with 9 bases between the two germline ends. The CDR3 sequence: CASSQERGRNTEAFF. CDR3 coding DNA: TGCGCCAGCAGCCAAGAAAGGGGGAGGAACACTGAAGCTTTCTTT.

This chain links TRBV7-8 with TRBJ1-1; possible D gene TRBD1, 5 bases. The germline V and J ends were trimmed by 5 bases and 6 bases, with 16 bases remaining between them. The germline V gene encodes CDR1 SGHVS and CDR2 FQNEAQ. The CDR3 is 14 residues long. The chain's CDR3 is CASSPGLLRAEAFF. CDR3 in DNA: TGTGCCAGCAGCCCGGGACTCCTGAGGGCTGAAGCTTTCTTT.

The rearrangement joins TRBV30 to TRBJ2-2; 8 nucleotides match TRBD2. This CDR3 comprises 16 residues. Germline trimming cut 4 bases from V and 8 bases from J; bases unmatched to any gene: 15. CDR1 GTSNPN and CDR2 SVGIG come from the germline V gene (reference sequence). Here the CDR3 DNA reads TGTGCCTGGAAAAAGACGGGGACTAGTAGTTCGGGGGAGCTGTTTTTT. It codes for CAWKKTGTSSSGELFF.

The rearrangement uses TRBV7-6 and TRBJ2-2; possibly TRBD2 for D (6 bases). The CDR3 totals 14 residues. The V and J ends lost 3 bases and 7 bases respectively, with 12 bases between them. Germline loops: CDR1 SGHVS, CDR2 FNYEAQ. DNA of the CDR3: TGTGCCAGCAGCTTGGGACCGCGGGGCGGGGAGCTGTTTTTT. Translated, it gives CASSLGPRGGELFF.

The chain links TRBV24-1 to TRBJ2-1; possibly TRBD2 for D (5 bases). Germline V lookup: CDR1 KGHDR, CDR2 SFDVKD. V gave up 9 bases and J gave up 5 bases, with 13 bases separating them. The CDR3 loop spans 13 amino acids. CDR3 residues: CATRASGDNEQFF. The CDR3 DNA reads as TGTGCCACCCGGGCCAGCGGAGACAATGAGCAGTTCTTC.

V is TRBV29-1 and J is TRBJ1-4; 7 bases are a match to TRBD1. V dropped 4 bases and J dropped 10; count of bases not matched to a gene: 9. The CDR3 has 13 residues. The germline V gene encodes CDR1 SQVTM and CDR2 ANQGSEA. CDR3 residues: CSVALGGEGKLFF. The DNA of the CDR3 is TGCAGCGTTGCTTTAGGGGGCGAAGGAAAACTGTTTTTT.

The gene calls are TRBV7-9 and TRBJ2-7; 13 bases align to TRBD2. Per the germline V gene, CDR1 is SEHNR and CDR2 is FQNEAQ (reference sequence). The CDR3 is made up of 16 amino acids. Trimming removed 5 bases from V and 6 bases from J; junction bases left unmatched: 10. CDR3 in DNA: TGTGCCAGCAGCCCCCGGACTAGCGGGAGCGGAACCGAGCAGTACTTC. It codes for CASSPRTSGSGTEQYF.

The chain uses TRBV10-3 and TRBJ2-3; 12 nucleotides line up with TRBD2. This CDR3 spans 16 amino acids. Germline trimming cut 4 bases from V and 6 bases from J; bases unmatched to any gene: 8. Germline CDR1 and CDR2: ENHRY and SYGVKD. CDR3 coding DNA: TGTGCCATCAGTGCGCAGACTAGCGGGAGCGGGGATACGCAGTATTTT. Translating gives CAISAQTSGSGDTQYF.

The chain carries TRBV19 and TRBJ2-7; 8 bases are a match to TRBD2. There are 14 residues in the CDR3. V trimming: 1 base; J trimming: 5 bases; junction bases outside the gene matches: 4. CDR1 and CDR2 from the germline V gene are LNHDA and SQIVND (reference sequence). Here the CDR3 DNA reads TGTGCCAGTAGTATAGCGGGAGGGCCAAACGAGCAGTACTTC. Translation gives CASSIAGGPNEQYF.

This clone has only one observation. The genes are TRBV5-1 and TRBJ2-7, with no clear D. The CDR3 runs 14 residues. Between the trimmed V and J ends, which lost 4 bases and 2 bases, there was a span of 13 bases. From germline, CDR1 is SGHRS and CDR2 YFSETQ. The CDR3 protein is CASSLNARAYEQYF. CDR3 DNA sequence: TGCGCCAGCAGCCTGAACGCACGGGCCTACGAGCAGTACTTC. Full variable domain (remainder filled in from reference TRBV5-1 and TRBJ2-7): KAGVTQTPRYLIKTRGQQVTLSCSPISGHRSVSWYQQTPGQGLQFLFEYFSETQRNKGNFPGRFSGRQFSNSRSEMNVSTLELGDSALYLCASSLNARAYEQYFGPGTRLTVT.

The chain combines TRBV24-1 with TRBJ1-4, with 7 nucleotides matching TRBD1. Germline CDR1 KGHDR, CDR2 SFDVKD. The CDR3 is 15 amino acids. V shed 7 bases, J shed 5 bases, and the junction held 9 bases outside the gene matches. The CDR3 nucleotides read TGTGCCACCAGAAGACTGACAGGGCAAAATGAAAAACTGTTTTTT. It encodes CATRRLTGQNEKLFF.

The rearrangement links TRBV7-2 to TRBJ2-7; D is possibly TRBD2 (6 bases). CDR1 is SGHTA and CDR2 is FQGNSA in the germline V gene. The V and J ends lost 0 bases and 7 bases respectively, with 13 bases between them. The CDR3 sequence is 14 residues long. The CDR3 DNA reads TGTGCCAGCAGCTTAGCTGCGGGACGGAGGGAGCAGTACTTC. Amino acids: CASSLAAGRREQYF.

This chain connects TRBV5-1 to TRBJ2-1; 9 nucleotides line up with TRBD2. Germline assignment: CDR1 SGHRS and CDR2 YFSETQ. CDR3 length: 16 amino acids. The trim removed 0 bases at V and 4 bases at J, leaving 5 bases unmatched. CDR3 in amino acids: CASSLDSGRRYNEQFF. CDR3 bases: TGCGCCAGCAGCTTGGATAGCGGGAGAAGATACAATGAGCAGTTCTTC.

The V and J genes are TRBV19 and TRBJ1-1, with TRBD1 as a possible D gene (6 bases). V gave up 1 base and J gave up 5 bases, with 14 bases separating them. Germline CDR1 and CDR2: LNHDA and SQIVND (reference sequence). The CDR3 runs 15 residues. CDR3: CASSIAQGTRTEAFF. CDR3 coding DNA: TGTGCCAGTAGTATAGCACAGGGAACGAGGACTGAAGCTTTCTTT. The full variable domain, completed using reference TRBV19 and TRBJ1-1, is DGGITQSPKYLFRKEGQNVTLSCEQNLNHDAMYWYRQDPGQGLRLIYYSQIVNDFQKGDIAEGYSVSREKKESFPLTVTSAQKNPTAFYLCASSIAQGTRTEAFFGQGTRLTVV.

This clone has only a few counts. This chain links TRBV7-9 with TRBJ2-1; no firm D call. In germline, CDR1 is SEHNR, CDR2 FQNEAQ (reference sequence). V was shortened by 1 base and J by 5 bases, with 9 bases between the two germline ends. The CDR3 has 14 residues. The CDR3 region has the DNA TGTGCCAGCAGCTTAGACTCCTCTCACAATGAGCAGTTCTTC. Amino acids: CASSLDSSHNEQFF. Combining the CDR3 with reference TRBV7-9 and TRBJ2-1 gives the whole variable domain DTGVSQNPRHKITKRGQNVTFRCDPISEHNRLYWYRQTLGQGPEFLTYFQNEAQLEKSRLLSDRFSAERPKGSFSTLEIQRTEQGDSAMYLCASSLDSSHNEQFFGPGTRLTVL.

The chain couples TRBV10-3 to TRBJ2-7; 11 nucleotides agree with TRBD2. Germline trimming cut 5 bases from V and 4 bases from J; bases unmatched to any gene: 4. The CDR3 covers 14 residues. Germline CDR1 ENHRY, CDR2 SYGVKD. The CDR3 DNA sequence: TGTGCCATCAGTCTCGGGACTAGCGGATACGAGCAGTACTTC. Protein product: CAISLGTSGYEQYF.

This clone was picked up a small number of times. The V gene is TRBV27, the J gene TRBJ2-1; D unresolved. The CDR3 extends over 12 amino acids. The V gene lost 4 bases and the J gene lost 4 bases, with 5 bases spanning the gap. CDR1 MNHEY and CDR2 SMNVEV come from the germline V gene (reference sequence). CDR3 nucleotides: TGTGCCAGCAGTTCCCCTTACAATGAGCAGTTCTTC. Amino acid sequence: CASSSPYNEQFF.